The 24 T cell receptor beta chains reported below all come from one sample, sequenced in a study of cytomegalovirus exposure and HLA in healthy donors. PCR involved 60 Vbeta and 13 Jbeta primers. TCRdb's copy holds only in-frame clones and misses some; the assay was immunoSEQ multiplex PCR. The sample holds around 130,000 clones, over 70% seen once. Sequences were obtained from PBMCs. The receptor set was obtained from a woman aged 35 to 49 in good health and CMV-seropositive.

This clone was detected once. V and J are TRBV9 and TRBJ2-1, with a tentative D call TRBD2 (6 bases). Between the trimmed V and J ends, which lost 8 bases and 4 bases, there was a span of 16 bases. Germline-derived CDR1 and CDR2 are SGDLS and YYNGEE. There are 14 residues in the CDR3. Here the CDR3 DNA reads TGTGCCAGTTCGCTGGGCGGGGCATACAATGAGCAGTTCTTC. It codes for CASSLGGAYNEQFF.

The chain uses TRBV23-1 and TRBJ2-7; TRBD2 matches 7 bases. TRBV23-1 is an ORF, and what it does is uncertain. With 6 bases clipped from V and 5 bases from J, the junction kept 31 bases outside the gene matches. The CDR3 is 21 residues long. The CDR3 spells CASRRDQSRGCSGGSFNEQYF. For the CDR3, the DNA is TGCGCCAGCAGGCGCGACCAATCGAGGGGATGTTCGGGAGGCTCGTTTAACGAGCAGTACTTC.

The gene calls are TRBV2 and TRBJ1-5; D is unresolved. Germline CDR1 and CDR2: SNHLY and FYNNEI. CDR3 length equals 13 residues. With 7 bases removed from V and 7 bases from J, the gap between germline ends came to 14 bases. CDR3 in DNA: TGTGCCAGCACTAAGTCCTTGGGCCAGCCCCAGCATTTT. Residues: CASTKSLGQPQHF.

The V call is TRBV21-1, the J call TRBJ1-5; the listed D gene, TRBD1, was not tested against the DNA. TRBV21-1 is reported as a pseudogene. This CDR3 region has 15 residues. CDR3 in amino acids: CARMDTGDSNQPQHF. CDR3 coding DNA: TGTGCCAGGATGGACACAGGGGATAGCAATCAGCCCCAGCATTTT.

This chain links TRBV5-1 with TRBJ2-3; 9 nucleotides line up with TRBD2. There are 16 residues in the CDR3. Germline loops: CDR1 SGHRS, CDR2 YFSETQ. V shed 0 bases, J shed 2 bases, and the junction held 4 bases outside the gene matches. CDR3 amino acids: CASSLGLADFTDTQYF. The CDR3 region has the DNA TGCGCCAGCAGCTTGGGACTAGCGGATTTCACAGATACGCAGTATTTT.

This clone was observed a few times. V usage is TRBV6-5 and J usage is TRBJ1-1; D gene uncertain. CDR1 and CDR2 from the germline V gene are MNHEY and SVGAGI. CDR3 length equals 12 residues. Between the trimmed V and J ends, which lost 8 bases and 5 bases, there was a span of 12 bases. Here the CDR3 DNA reads TGTGCCAGCGGGCCAGTTGGGACTGAAGCTTTCTTT. Protein product: CASGPVGTEAFF.

This sequence joins TRBV5-4 and TRBJ1-2; D unresolved. Per germline, CDR1 SGHNT and CDR2 YYREEE (reference sequence). This CDR3 is 17 amino acids long. V shed 3 bases and J shed 4 bases, with 22 bases lying between them. CDR3 coding DNA: TGTGCCAGCAGCTCGAGACTCGGCCCCCCTTCTAGCTATGGCTACACCTTC. Amino acid sequence: CASSSRLGPPSSYGYTF.

This clone was counted a single time. This chain uses TRBV7-9 with TRBJ1-5; a weak D match, TRBD1 (6 bases). The germline V gene encodes CDR1 SEHNR and CDR2 FQNEAQ (reference sequence). V gave up 5 bases and J gave up 3 bases, with 14 bases separating them. This CDR3 spans 15 amino acids. The chain's CDR3 is CASSEGTGSNQPQHF. The CDR3 DNA sequence: TGTGCCAGCAGCGAGGGAACAGGGTCCAATCAGCCCCAGCATTTT.

The rearrangement uses TRBV6-5 and TRBJ1-5; 7 nucleotides align to TRBD1. V was clipped by 2 bases and J by 7 bases; unmatched bases: 5. The CDR3 loop spans 14 amino acids. Germline values: CDR1 MNHEY, CDR2 SVGAGI. DNA of the CDR3: TGTGCCAGCAGTTACACAGGGGAACAGCAGCCCCAGCATTTT. It translates to CASSYTGEQQPQHF.

The chain employs TRBV18 and TRBJ2-1; no firm D call. Germline assignment: CDR1 KGHSH and CDR2 LQKENI. Trimming cost V 3 bases and J 4 bases, with 7 bases left between them. The CDR3 extends over 13 amino acids. CDR3: CASSPAGYNEQFF. The CDR3 bases are TGTGCCAGCTCACCGGCAGGTTACAATGAGCAGTTCTTC.

V gene TRBV28 combines with J gene TRBJ2-7, with 7 bases lining up with TRBD1. The V gene end was trimmed by 10 bases and the J gene end by 2 bases; junction bases not matched to a gene: 11. Germline lookup yields CDR1 MDHEN and CDR2 SYDVKM. This CDR3 is built from 14 residues. The CDR3 here is CATASGTDPYEQYF. CDR3 DNA sequence: TGTGCCACCGCATCCGGGACAGATCCCTACGAGCAGTACTTC.

This clone was detected a few times. The genes are TRBV5-4 and TRBJ2-5; the match to TRBD1 covers 7 bases. This CDR3 is built from 14 residues. CDR1 and CDR2 from the germline V gene are SGHNT and YYREEE (reference sequence). The junction had 2 bases not matched to a gene; V was cut back by 2 bases and J by 1 base. The CDR3 DNA reads TGTGCCAGCAGCTTCGGACAGGCCCAAGAGACCCAGTACTTC. Translating it yields CASSFGQAQETQYF.

V is TRBV13 and J is TRBJ2-5; 10 nucleotides align to TRBD1. Germline values: CDR1 PRHDT, CDR2 FYEKMQ (reference sequence). Trimming cost V 2 bases and J 5 bases; bases outside gene matches: 2. The CDR3 spans 14 residues. CDR3 in DNA: TGTGCCAGCAGCTTACCGGGACAGGGGGAGACCCAGTACTTC. Translation gives CASSLPGQGETQYF.

The rearrangement links TRBV30 to TRBJ1-5; D is uncertain. This CDR3 spans 14 amino acids. The germline V gene has CDR1 GTSNPN and CDR2 SVGIG (reference sequence). With 2 bases removed from V and 2 bases from J, the gap between germline ends came to 10 bases. CDR3 region: CAWSPDGGNQPQHF. The DNA for the CDR3 is TGTGCCTGGAGTCCAGACGGGGGCAATCAGCCCCAGCATTTT.

The V and J genes are TRBV7-2 and TRBJ1-1; D ambiguous. The V gene lost 1 base and the J gene lost 1 base, with 4 bases spanning the gap. The CDR3 length is 13 residues. CDR1 SGHTA and CDR2 FQGNSA come from the germline V gene. CDR3 DNA sequence: TGTGCCAGCAGCTTAGGCAGGAACACTGAAGCTTTCTTT. Translation: CASSLGRNTEAFF.

V gene TRBV28 combines with J gene TRBJ1-2; D perhaps matches TRBD1 (5 bases). The germline V gene has CDR1 MDHEN and CDR2 SYDVKM. Trimming left V 6 bases short and J 1 base short, with 12 bases between. The CDR3 is 14 residues long. CDR3 nucleotide sequence: TGTGCCAGCAGCCGGACAATTCATAACTATGGCTACACCTTC. Translating gives CASSRTIHNYGYTF.

This clone was found a few times. The chain has TRBV6-6 and TRBJ2-7; the match to TRBD2 covers 10 bases. Germline CDR1 reads MNHNY; CDR2 reads SVGAGI (reference sequence). This CDR3 region has 15 residues. The V segment lost 5 bases and the J segment 5 bases; nucleotides outside the gene matches: 9. The CDR3 loop is CASSPQTSGFHEQYF. In DNA form, the CDR3 reads TGTGCCAGCAGTCCTCAGACTAGCGGGTTCCACGAGCAGTACTTC.

The chain joins TRBV6-5 to TRBJ1-1; D is perhaps TRBD1 (5 bases). Trimming took 2 bases from V and 4 from J, leaving 14 bases between them. CDR3 length: 15 amino acids. The V gene's germline CDR1 is MNHEY and CDR2 SVGAGI. CDR3 in amino acids: CASSYPPPGVTEAFF. The CDR3, as DNA: TGTGCCAGCAGTTACCCCCCTCCGGGGGTCACTGAAGCTTTCTTT.

The genes are TRBV6-1 and TRBJ2-5; tentative D call: TRBD1 (6 bases). Germline lookup yields CDR1 MNHNS and CDR2 SASEGT. V was trimmed by 4 bases and J by 0 bases, leaving 15 bases between them. This CDR3 has 16 amino acids. The CDR3 nucleotides are TGTGCCAGCAGTGGATATCGACAGGTCTACCAAGAGACCCAGTACTTC. Translated: CASSGYRQVYQETQYF.

V and J are TRBV4-3 and TRBJ2-3, with TRBD1 as a possible D gene (6 bases). The CDR3 runs 19 residues. In germline, CDR1 is LGHNA, CDR2 YSLEER. The germline V and J ends were trimmed by 3 bases and 2 bases, with 24 bases remaining between them. The CDR3 DNA is TGCGCCAGCAGCCAGAGCAGCGGCAGGGGACGCGAGGTCACAGATACGCAGTATTTT. Amino acid sequence: CASSQSSGRGREVTDTQYF.

This chain joins TRBV28 and TRBJ2-7, with 8 positions matching TRBD2. Germline trimming cut 5 bases from V and 5 bases from J; bases unmatched to any gene: 2. This CDR3 contains 12 residues. Germline V lookup: CDR1 MDHEN, CDR2 SYDVKM. The CDR3 region has the DNA TGTGCCAGCAGTAGCGGGAGCCACGAGCAGTACTTC. It codes for CASSSGSHEQYF.

The chain uses TRBV13 and TRBJ1-4; TRBD1 agrees at 9 bases. The germline gives CDR1 PRHDT, CDR2 FYEKMQ (reference sequence). Trimming took 1 base from V and 7 from J; bases not matched to a gene: 4. This CDR3 has 15 residues. CDR3 region: CASSLAGTGTEKLFF. DNA of the CDR3: TGTGCCAGCAGCTTAGCCGGGACAGGGACTGAAAAACTGTTTTTT.

This chain links TRBV4-2 with TRBJ1-1; 8 nucleotides match TRBD1. Looked up from germline, CDR1 is LGHNA and CDR2 is YNFKEQ. Trimming cost V 7 bases and J 0 bases; bases outside gene matches: 13. This CDR3 has 17 residues. The CDR3 DNA sequence: TGTGCCAGCACCCGAGGACTTAAGGACAGGGTGAACACTGAAGCTTTCTTT. Protein product: CASTRGLKDRVNTEAFF.

The chain links TRBV30 to TRBJ1-2; unclear D gene. The CDR3 has 11 residues. Germline-derived CDR1 and CDR2 are GTSNPN and SVGIG (reference sequence). Deletions cut 1 base from V and 10 bases from J, with 10 bases between. CDR3 sequence reads: CAWSGGGDYTF. CDR3 nucleotide sequence: TGTGCCTGGAGTGGAGGAGGAGACTACACCTTC.